This T cell receptor (beta chain) was obtained from a study of sequential checkpoint blockade in melanoma. Treatment specified: randomized to nivolumab then ipilimumab (arm A) or the reverse (arm B). Profiled with immunoSEQ multiplex PCR; TCRdb holds only in-frame clones, not every one. The table shows roughly 23,000 clones, with roughly 80% occurring only once. The source is a human donor with melanoma. The material sequenced was CD8+ T cells sorted from blood (inferred from file names), taken from a patient given nivolumab and ipilimumab in sequence.

The CDR3, as DNA: TGTGCCAGCAGCGTCAGGGGGCTCGGGAATTCACCCCTCCACTTT. Translated, it gives CASSVRGLGNSPLHF. J is TRBJ1-6 and V is TRBV9, with TRBD1 matching 8 bases. The junction had 5 bases not matched to a gene; V was cut back by 2 bases and J by 7 bases. CDR1 is SGDLS and CDR2 is YYNGEE in the germline V gene. CDR3 length: 15 residues.